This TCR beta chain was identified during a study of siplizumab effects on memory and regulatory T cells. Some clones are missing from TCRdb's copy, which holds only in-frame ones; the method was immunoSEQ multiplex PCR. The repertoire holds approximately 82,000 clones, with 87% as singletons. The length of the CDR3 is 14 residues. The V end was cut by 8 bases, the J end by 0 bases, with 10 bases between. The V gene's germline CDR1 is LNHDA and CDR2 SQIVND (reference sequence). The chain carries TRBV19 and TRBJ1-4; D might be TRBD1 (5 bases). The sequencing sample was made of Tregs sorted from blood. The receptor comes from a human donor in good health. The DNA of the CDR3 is TGTGCCAGTTGCGACAGTTCAACTAATGAAAAACTGTTTTTT. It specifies CASCDSSTNEKLFF.